The clone carrying this TCR beta chain was counted between two and nine times. Its antigen is as yet unknown. The Oncomine TCR Beta short-read assay was applied to DNA of cultured CD4+ T cells. TCRdb independently ran MiXCR on the PCR reads; one entry per CDR3 protein. The table shows approximately 17,000 distinct CDR3 sequences, with less than 50% occurring only once. These data originate in a study of vaccination and CD4 T cells after COVID-19. Study-wide findings and caveats: Relatively small numbers of convalescent patients were studied, with no early post-infection timepoints included.

Treatment indicated: approximately nine-day PBMC culture with coronavirus spike peptide pools or control peptides (ViraFEST assay). This receptor was identified in a human donor who had recovered from COVID-19. The material sequenced was CD4+ T cells from blood, cultured in vitro.

The CDR3 nucleotides are TGTGCCAGCTCCTTGGTACCGGGACTAGCGGGAGCAGATACGCAGTATTTT. Its translation: CASSLVPGLAGADTQYF. The chain links TRBV28 to TRBJ2-3; 14 bases are shared with TRBD2. J lost 4 bases, V lost 8 bases, and 11 bases had no gene match. The CDR3 contains 17 residues. Germline V gene sequence: CDR1 MDHEN, CDR2 SYDVKM.